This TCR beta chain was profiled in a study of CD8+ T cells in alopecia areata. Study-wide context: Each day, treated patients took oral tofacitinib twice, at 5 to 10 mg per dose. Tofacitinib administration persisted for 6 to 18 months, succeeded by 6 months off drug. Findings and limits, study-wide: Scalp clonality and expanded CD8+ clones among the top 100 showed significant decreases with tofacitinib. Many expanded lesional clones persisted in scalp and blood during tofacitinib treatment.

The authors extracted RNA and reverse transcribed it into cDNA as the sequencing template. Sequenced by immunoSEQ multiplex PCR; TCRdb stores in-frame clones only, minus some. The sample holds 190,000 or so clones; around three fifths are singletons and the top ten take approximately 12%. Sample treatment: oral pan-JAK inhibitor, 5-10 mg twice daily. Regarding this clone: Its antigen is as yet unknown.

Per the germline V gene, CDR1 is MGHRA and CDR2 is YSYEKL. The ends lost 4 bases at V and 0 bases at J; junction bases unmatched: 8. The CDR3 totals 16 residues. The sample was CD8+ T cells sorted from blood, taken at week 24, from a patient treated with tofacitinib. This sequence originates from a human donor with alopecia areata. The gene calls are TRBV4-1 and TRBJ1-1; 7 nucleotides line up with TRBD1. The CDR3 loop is CASSRSMGQLNTEAFF. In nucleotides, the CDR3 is TGCGCCAGCAGCCGGAGTATGGGACAGTTGAACACTGAAGCTTTCTTT.